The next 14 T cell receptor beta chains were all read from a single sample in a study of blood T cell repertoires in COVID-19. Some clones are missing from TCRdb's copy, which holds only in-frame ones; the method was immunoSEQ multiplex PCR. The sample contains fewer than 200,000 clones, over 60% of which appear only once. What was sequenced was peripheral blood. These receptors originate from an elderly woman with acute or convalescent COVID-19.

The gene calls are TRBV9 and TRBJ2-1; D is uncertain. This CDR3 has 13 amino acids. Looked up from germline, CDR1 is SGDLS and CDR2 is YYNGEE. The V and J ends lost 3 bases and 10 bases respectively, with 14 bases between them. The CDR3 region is CASSDRGSEEQFF. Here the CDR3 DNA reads TGTGCCAGCAGCGATCGTGGGTCGGAGGAGCAGTTCTTC. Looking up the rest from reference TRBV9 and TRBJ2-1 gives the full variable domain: DSGVTQTPKHLITATGQRVTLRCSPRSGDLSVYWYQQSLDQGLQFLIQYYNGEERAKGNILERFSAQQFPDLHSELNLSSLELGDSALYFCASSDRGSEEQFFGPGTRLTVL.

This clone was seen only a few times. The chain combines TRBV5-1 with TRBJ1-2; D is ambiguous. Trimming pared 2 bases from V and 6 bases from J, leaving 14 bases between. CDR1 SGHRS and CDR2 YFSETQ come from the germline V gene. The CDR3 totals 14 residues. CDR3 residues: CASSFGERLDGYTF. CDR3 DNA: TGCGCCAGCAGCTTTGGGGAGAGGTTGGATGGCTACACCTTC.

As DNA, the CDR3 is TGTGCCATCTCCCAGGGCGCGGCTGACAATCAGCCCCAGCATTTT. Its translation is CAISQGAADNQPQHF. This sequence joins TRBV10-3 and TRBJ1-5; tentative D call: TRBD1 (5 bases). This CDR3 contains 15 residues. The V and J ends lost 8 bases and 3 bases respectively, with 17 bases between them. Germline values: CDR1 ENHRY, CDR2 SYGVKD.

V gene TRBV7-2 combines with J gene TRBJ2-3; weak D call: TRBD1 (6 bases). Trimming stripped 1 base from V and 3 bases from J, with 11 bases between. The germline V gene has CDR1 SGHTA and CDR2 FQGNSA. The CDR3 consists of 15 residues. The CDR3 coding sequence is TGTGCCAGCAGCTTAGGGGGGCGGGCGACAGATACGCAGTATTTT. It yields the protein CASSLGGRATDTQYF.

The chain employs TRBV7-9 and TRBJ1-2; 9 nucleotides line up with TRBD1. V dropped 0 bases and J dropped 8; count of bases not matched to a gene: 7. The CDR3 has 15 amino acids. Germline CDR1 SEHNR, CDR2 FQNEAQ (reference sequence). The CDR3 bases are TGTGCCAGCAGCTTAGCGGACAGGGGTTTTCGAGGCTACACCTTC. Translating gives CASSLADRGFRGYTF.

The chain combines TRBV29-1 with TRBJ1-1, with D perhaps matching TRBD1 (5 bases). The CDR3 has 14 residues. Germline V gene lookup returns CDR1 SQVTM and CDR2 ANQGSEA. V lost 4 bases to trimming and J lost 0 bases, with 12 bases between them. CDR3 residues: CSVGLGLLNTEAFF. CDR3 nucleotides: TGCAGCGTTGGATTGGGACTTTTGAACACTGAAGCTTTCTTT. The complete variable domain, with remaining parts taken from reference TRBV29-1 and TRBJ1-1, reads SAVISQKPSRDICQRGTSLTIQCQVDSQVTMMFWYRQQPGQSLTLIATANQGSEATYESGFVIDKFPISRPNLTFSTLTVSNMSPEDSSIYLCSVGLGLLNTEAFFGQGTRLTVV.

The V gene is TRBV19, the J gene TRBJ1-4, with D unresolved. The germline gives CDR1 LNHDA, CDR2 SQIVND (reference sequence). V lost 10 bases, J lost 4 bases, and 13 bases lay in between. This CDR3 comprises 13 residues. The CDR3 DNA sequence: TGTGCCACCAGCCTCGGACTTAATGAAAAACTGTTTTTT. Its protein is CATSLGLNEKLFF. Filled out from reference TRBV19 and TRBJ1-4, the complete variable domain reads DGGITQSPKYLFRKEGQNVTLSCEQNLNHDAMYWYRQDPGQGLRLIYYSQIVNDFQKGDIAEGYSVSREKKESFPLTVTSAQKNPTAFYLCATSLGLNEKLFFGSGTQLSVL.

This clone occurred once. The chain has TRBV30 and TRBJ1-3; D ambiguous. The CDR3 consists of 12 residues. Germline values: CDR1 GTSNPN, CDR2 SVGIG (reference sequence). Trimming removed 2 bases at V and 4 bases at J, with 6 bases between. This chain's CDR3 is CAWSIQGNTIYF. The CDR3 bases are TGTGCCTGGAGTATCCAAGGAAACACCATATATTTT. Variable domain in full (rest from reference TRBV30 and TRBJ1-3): SQTIHQWPATLVQPVGSPLSLECTVEGTSNPNLYWYRQAAGRGLQLLFYSVGIGQISSEVPQNLSASRPQDRQFILSSKKLLLSDSGFYLCAWSIQGNTIYFGEGSWLTVV.

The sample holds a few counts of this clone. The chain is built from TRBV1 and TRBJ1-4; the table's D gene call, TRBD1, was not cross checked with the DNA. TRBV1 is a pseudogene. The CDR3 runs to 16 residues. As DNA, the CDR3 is TGCACCAGCAGCCGTGACAGATCTCTCACTGGCGAAAAACTGTTTTTT. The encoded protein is CTSSRDRSLTGEKLFF.

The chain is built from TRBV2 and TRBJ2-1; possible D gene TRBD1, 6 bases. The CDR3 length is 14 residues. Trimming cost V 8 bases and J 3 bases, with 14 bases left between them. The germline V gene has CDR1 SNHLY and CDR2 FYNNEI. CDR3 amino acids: CASQDSSNYNEQFF. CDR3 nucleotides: TGTGCCAGCCAGGACAGCTCCAACTACAATGAGCAGTTCTTC.

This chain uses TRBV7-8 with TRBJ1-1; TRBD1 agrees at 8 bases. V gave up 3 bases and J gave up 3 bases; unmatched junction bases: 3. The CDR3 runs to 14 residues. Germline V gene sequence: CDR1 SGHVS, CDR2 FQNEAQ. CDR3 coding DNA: TGTGCCAGCAGCTTGTTACAGGGGGACACTGAAGCTTTCTTT. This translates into CASSLLQGDTEAFF.

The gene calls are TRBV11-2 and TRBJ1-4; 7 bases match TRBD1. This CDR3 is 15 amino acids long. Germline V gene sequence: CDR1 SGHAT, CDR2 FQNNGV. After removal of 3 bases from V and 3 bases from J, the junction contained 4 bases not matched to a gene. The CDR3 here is CASSFGTGANEKLFF. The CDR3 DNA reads TGTGCCAGCAGCTTTGGTACAGGGGCTAATGAAAAACTGTTTTTT.

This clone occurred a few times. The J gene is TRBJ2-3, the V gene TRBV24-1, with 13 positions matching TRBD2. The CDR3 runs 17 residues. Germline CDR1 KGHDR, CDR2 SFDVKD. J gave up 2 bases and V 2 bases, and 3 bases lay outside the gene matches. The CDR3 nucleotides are TGTGCCACCAGTGATTCCGGGACTAGCGGGGCCACAGATACGCAGTATTTT. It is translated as CATSDSGTSGATDTQYF.

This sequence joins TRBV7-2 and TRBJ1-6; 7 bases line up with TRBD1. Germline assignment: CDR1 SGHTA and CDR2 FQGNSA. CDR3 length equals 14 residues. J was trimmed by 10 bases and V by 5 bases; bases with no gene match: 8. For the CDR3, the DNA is TGTGCCAGCAGCCAACAGGGGCCTCAATCACCCCTCCACTTT. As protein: CASSQQGPQSPLHF.